The rows below give T cell receptor beta chains drawn from one sample of a study of shared clonotypes between healthy human individuals. Using immunoSEQ multiplex PCR, the repertoire was profiled, and TCRdb retains in-frame clones only, with some absent. Of 2 million to 2.5 million clones detected, approximately 94% appear once; the ten largest clones hold 0.13%. Sequences were obtained from naive CD4+ T cells sorted from blood. The receptor set was obtained from a young man in good health. CDR3s include the opening cysteine and the closing phenylalanine or tryptophan. D genes are given only for firm matches. Clone size is given for some rows only: seen once, a few or many times, or a class if the clone is expanded.

CDR3 protein	CDR3 DNA	clone size	CDR3 length	D gene	J gene	V gene
CASSGGETQYF	TGTGCCAGCAGCGGCGGGGAGACCCAGTACTTC	few	11	-	TRBJ2-5	TRBV7-9
CASSILDSSYNEQFF	TGTGCCAGCAGCATACTGGACAGTTCTTACAATGAGCAGTTCTTC	-	15	-	TRBJ2-1	TRBV28
CASSPPVAGERDTQYF	TGTGCCAGCTCACCACCGGTCGCGGGAGAGCGAGATACGCAGTATTTT	-	16	TRBD2	TRBJ2-3	TRBV18
CAWLDRNTEAFF	TGTGCCTGGCTGGACAGGAACACTGAAGCTTTCTTT	few	12	-	TRBJ1-1	TRBV30
CASSLMQGIPYEQYF	TGTGCCAGCTCTCTCATGCAGGGAATTCCCTACGAGCAGTACTTC	-	15	-	TRBJ2-7	TRBV18
CAISEQGPQVDGYTF	TGTGCCATCAGTGAACAGGGACCTCAGGTGGATGGCTACACCTTC	-	15	-	TRBJ1-2	TRBV10-3
CASSPNFQETQYF	TGTGCCAGCTCACCTAACTTCCAAGAGACCCAGTACTTC	-	13	-	TRBJ2-5	TRBV18
CASTYTTVNTGELFF	TGTGCCAGCACCTACACCACCGTGAACACCGGGGAGCTGTTTTTT	-	15	-	TRBJ2-2	TRBV7-2
CAWSLAGGTSSTDTQYF	TGTGCCTGGAGTTTAGCGGGGGGAACATCTAGCACAGATACGCAGTATTTT	-	17	TRBD2	TRBJ2-3	TRBV30
CAISVRDNSYEQYF	TGTGCCATCAGTGTTCGGGACAACTCCTACGAGCAGTACTTC	once	14	-	TRBJ2-7	TRBV10-3
CASSQQPQGGEQYF	TGTGCCAGCAGCCAACAACCTCAGGGGGGCGAGCAGTACTTC	once	14	-	TRBJ2-7	TRBV6-1
CASSINHRGHDGYTF	TGTGCCAGTAGTATTAACCACAGGGGACACGATGGCTACACCTTC	-	15	TRBD1	TRBJ1-2	TRBV19
CASSDRVGLGYF	TGTGCCAGCAGTGACAGGGTGGGCCTCGGCTACTTC	-	12	TRBD1	TRBJ1-2	TRBV6-5
CASSPRDRAGETQYF	TGTGCCAGCAGCCCCCGGGACAGGGCGGGAGAGACCCAGTACTTC	-	15	TRBD1	TRBJ2-5	TRBV7-9
CSVEDQGRPYGYTF	TGCAGCGTTGAAGATCAGGGGAGACCCTATGGCTACACCTTC	once	14	-	TRBJ1-2	TRBV29-1
CAWSAGTASTNEKLFF	TGTGCCTGGAGTGCTGGGACAGCTTCAACTAATGAAAAACTGTTTTTT	-	16	TRBD1	TRBJ1-4	TRBV30
CASSYYETQYF	TGTGCCAGCAGCTATTACGAGACCCAGTACTTC	once	11	-	TRBJ2-5	TRBV2
CASRRAPISGYGYTF	TGTGCCAGTAGAAGGGCGCCTATAAGCGGTTATGGCTACACCTTC	-	15	-	TRBJ1-2	TRBV19
CASSAGSRAGELFF	TGCGCCAGCAGCGCGGGGAGTCGGGCCGGGGAGCTGTTTTTT	-	14	-	TRBJ2-2	TRBV5-1
CASTPSGQPYEQYF	TGCGCCAGCACTCCTTCGGGACAGCCCTACGAGCAGTACTTC	-	14	TRBD1	TRBJ2-7	TRBV5-1
CASSFQGNTGELFF	TGCGCCAGCAGCTTTCAGGGTAACACCGGGGAGCTGTTTTTT	-	14	-	TRBJ2-2	TRBV5-1
CASSLEFAAGAEAFF	TGCGCCAGCAGCTTGGAGTTCGCGGCAGGGGCTGAAGCTTTCTTT	-	15	-	TRBJ1-1	TRBV5-1
CASSLGGAVSTEAFF	TGTGCCAGCAGTTTAGGGGGGGCAGTCAGCACTGAAGCTTTCTTT	-	15	-	TRBJ1-1	TRBV28
CASSQDLALAGNSYEQYF	TGCGCCAGCAGCCAAGATCTCGCCCTAGCGGGCAATTCCTACGAGCAGTACTTC	-	18	TRBD2	TRBJ2-7	TRBV4-3
CASSLLTGELFF	TGTGCCAGCAGTCTTCTTACCGGGGAGCTGTTTTTT	-	12	-	TRBJ2-2	TRBV28
CASSLGSGNTIYF	TGCGCCAGCAGCTTAGGCTCTGGAAACACCATATATTTT	-	13	-	TRBJ1-3	TRBV5-1
CASSPGGAARETQYF	TGCGCCAGCAGCCCTGGAGGGGCAGCTCGAGAGACCCAGTACTTC	-	15	-	TRBJ2-5	TRBV5-1
CAWSWATSYEQYF	TGTGCCTGGAGTTGGGCCACTTCTTACGAGCAGTACTTC	once	13	-	TRBJ2-7	TRBV30
CASSPGDWGPRRTQYF	TGTGCCAGCAGTCCAGGGGACTGGGGGCCCAGGAGGACCCAGTACTTC	-	16	-	TRBJ2-5	TRBV28
CASSRGQGETQYF	TGTGCCAGCAGCCGGGGACAGGGGGAGACCCAGTACTTC	-	13	TRBD1	TRBJ2-5	TRBV6-5
CASSPGLAGGKTQYF	TGTGCCAGCAGCCCGGGACTAGCGGGAGGAAAGACCCAGTACTTC	-	15	TRBD2	TRBJ2-5	TRBV7-9
CASTPQGGEQPQHF	TGTGCCAGCACCCCTCAGGGGGGCGAACAGCCCCAGCATTTT	-	14	TRBD1	TRBJ1-5	TRBV2
CASGQGVETQYF	TGTGCCAGCGGTCAGGGAGTCGAGACCCAGTACTTC	-	12	-	TRBJ2-5	TRBV28
CASRPDRPQVTDTQYF	TGTGCCAGCAGGCCGGACAGGCCCCAGGTAACAGATACGCAGTATTTT	-	16	TRBD1	TRBJ2-3	TRBV6-6
CASSSGVTYNEQFF	TGCGCCAGCAGTTCGGGGGTGACCTACAATGAGCAGTTCTTC	-	14	-	TRBJ2-1	TRBV10-1